Sequencing of this T cell receptor beta chain was carried out in a study of T cell changes during pregnancy in multiple sclerosis. This table comes from immunoSEQ multiplex PCR, and its TCRdb copy is limited to in-frame clones, with some not included. The table shows tens of thousands of clones, with 90% to 95% occurring only once. CDR3 length: 13 amino acids. V lost 0 bases, J lost 9 bases, and 12 bases lay in between. The germline V gene has CDR1 SGHRS and CDR2 YFSETQ. The TCR sequence derives from a female donor with multiple sclerosis, enrolled in a pregnancy study. Specimen: peripheral blood, collected in the third trimester of pregnancy. The gene calls are TRBV5-1 and TRBJ1-1; D possibly corresponds to TRBD1 (6 bases). The CDR3 nucleotides are TGCGCCAGCAGCTTGGTCGGCGGGGGCCAAGCTTTCTTT. It encodes CASSLVGGGQAFF. The whole variable domain, remainder taken from reference TRBV5-1 and TRBJ1-1, is KAGVTQTPRYLIKTRGQQVTLSCSPISGHRSVSWYQQTPGQGLQFLFEYFSETQRNKGNFPGRFSGRQFSNSRSEMNVSTLELGDSALYLCASSLVGGGQAFFGQGTRLTVV.